This T cell receptor beta chain was retrieved from a study of T cell repertoires in cytomegalovirus infection. Turning to the study itself: From public TCR beta signatures came an indication of both CMV infection and matching HLA type. Study conclusions and caveats: CMV-specific TCR beta clonotypes restricted by HLA-C dominated the ex vivo response. Of the TCR beta families, the public ones yielded a cumulative frequency that identified carriers of CMV plus the relevant HLA.

V lost 2 bases and J lost 0; bases outside the gene matches: 6. CDR1 DFQATT and CDR2 SNEGSKA come from the germline V gene (reference sequence). CDR3 size: 17 residues. In TCRdb, the reads were re-called with MiXCR into one record per CDR3 protein. The table lists roughly 500,000 distinct CDR3 sequences, 15% to 20% of them singletons. In regard to this clonotype: Its antigen is undetermined.

The V call is TRBV20-1, the J call TRBJ2-6, with 8 bases that match TRBD1. The TCR comes from a human donor in good health (CMV status not recorded). Some clones in this sample may be carry-over from other donors' samples. Sequencing used CD8+ T cells from PBMCs. The DNA for the CDR3 is TGCAGTGCTAGACCCTTAGACAGGGGCTCTGGGGCCAACGTCCTGACTTTC. Translated: CSARPLDRGSGANVLTF.